This T cell receptor beta chain was identified in a study of regulatory T cells in long-lasting Graves disease. Whole-study findings and limits: Owing to a sample size that was small, accuracy may have been reduced.

The time point was: persistent/refractory GD, antithyroid drugs over 5 years with positive TRAb. Making the TCR library involved RNA that had been extracted from PBMCs. Approximately 10-milliliter peripheral blood samples went into EDTA tubes. With regard to this clonotype: Its matching antigen is unknown.

Building the TCR beta libraries relied on iRepertoire HTBI primers, and CDR3 regions underwent Arm-PCR. Via MiXCR, TCRdb re-called the multiplex PCR reads, giving one row per CDR3 protein. This table has some 470,000 distinct CDR3 sequences, 20% to 25% appearing once. The receptor was derived from a female donor with Graves disease. This material consisted of peripheral blood mononuclear cells (PBMCs), taken when the disease was refractory, from a patient treated with antithyroid drugs.

This chain's CDR3 is CASSFLVRTSGGQETQYF. The DNA of the CDR3 is TGTGCCAGCAGCTTTTTAGTGAGGACTAGCGGGGGTCAAGAGACCCAGTACTTC. The J gene is TRBJ2-5, the V gene TRBV11-2; TRBD2 matches 13 bases. Per the germline V gene, CDR1 is SGHAT and CDR2 is FQNNGV. The ends lost 3 bases at V and 2 bases at J; junction bases unmatched: 9. CDR3 length equals 18 residues.